The rows below give T cell receptor beta chains drawn from one sample of a study of blood T cell repertoires in COVID-19. Generated by immunoSEQ multiplex PCR, the TCRdb table keeps only in-frame clones and is missing some. In the table there are about 220,000 clones, about 85% of which are singletons. The sequencing input was peripheral blood. Receptor source: a man aged 45-65 years who had recovered from COVID-19. Each CDR3 is given with its conserved first and last residue. The D gene is left open where the match is weak. Not every row has a clone size; where given, it reads once, few, many or a size class.

D	V	J	size	CDR3	DNA
-	TRBV1	TRBJ2-5	-	CTSSQPRTAGVLSKETQYF	TGCACCAGCAGCCAGCCCCGGACAGCGGGGGTATTGTCTAAGGAGACCCAGTACTTC
-	TRBV4-2	TRBJ1-1	-	CASSHRGSMNTEAFF	TGTGCCAGCAGCCATCGGGGGAGTATGAACACTGAAGCTTTCTTT
-	TRBV6-6	TRBJ1-5	once	CASKDGRVSQPQHF	TGTGCCAGCAAGGATGGCAGGGTGAGTCAGCCCCAGCATTTT
TRBD1	TRBV2	TRBJ1-2	-	CASRASGQASSGYTF	TGTGCCAGCAGGGCTTCGGGACAGGCGAGTTCTGGCTACACCTTC
-	TRBV7-6	TRBJ2-3	-	CASSLESGSSGTQYF	TGTGCCAGCAGCTTAGAGTCAGGGTCTAGTGGTACGCAGTATTTT
-	TRBV3-1/TRBV3-2	TRBJ1-5	-	CASSQVQGAPQHF	TGTGCCAGCAGCCAGGTACAGGGAGCGCCCCAGCATTTT
-	TRBV28	TRBJ1-5	-	CASSLALRANQPQHF	TGTGCCAGCAGTTTGGCGTTGCGGGCCAATCAGCCCCAGCATTTT
-	TRBV2	TRBJ1-5	once	CASRIQGVQPQHF	TGTGCCAGCAGGATACAGGGAGTTCAGCCCCAGCATTTT
-	TRBV28	TRBJ1-5	-	CASLKRDQPQHF	TGTGCCAGCCTGAAACGCGATCAGCCCCAGCATTTT
TRBD2	TRBV11-2	TRBJ2-5	-	CASKFASGAAETQYF	TGTGCCAGCAAGTTTGCTAGCGGAGCTGCTGAGACCCAGTACTTC
-	TRBV10-3	TRBJ1-1	-	CAISEGGWNTEAFF	TGTGCCATCAGTGAGGGGGGGTGGAACACTGAAGCTTTCTTT
-	TRBV2	TRBJ1-4	-	CASNSGGSEKLFF	TGTGCCAGCAATTCGGGGGGCAGTGAAAAACTGTTTTTT
-	TRBV2	TRBJ1-2	-	CASSQTGSHRLANYGYTF	TGTGCCAGCTCCCAGACAGGATCACACCGCTTAGCTAACTATGGCTACACCTTC
-	TRBV28	TRBJ2-4	-	CASSLTGSHGAKNIQYF	TGTGCCAGCAGCTTAACAGGGTCCCACGGGGCCAAAAACATTCAGTACTTC
-	TRBV4-1	TRBJ2-6	-	CASSQHRAGANVLTF	TGCGCCAGCAGCCAACACAGGGCTGGGGCCAACGTCCTGACTTTC
-	TRBV7-8	TRBJ1-1	-	CASSPRGGMNTEAFF	TGTGCCAGCAGCCCCCGCGGGGGGATGAACACTGAAGCTTTCTTT
TRBD2	TRBV11-2	TRBJ2-2	-	CASSLDRGRWNTGELFF	TGTGCCAGCAGCTTAGATCGCGGGAGGTGGAACACCGGGGAGCTGTTTTTT
TRBD1	TRBV19	TRBJ2-7	-	CASSDWGDRASYEQYF	TGTGCCAGTAGTGATTGGGGAGACAGGGCCTCCTACGAGCAGTACTTC
-	TRBV18	TRBJ1-1	-	CASSPPGLGTEAFF	TGTGCCAGCTCACCCCCAGGGTTAGGCACTGAAGCTTTCTTT
-	TRBV28	TRBJ1-1	-	CASSAQGRSMNTEAFF	TGTGCCAGCAGCGCCCAGGGGCGCTCCATGAACACTGAAGCTTTCTTT
-	TRBV15	TRBJ2-3	-	CATSRGRDMDTQYF	TGTGCCACCAGCAGGGGCAGGGACATGGATACGCAGTATTTT
TRBD1	TRBV27	TRBJ2-5	few	CASSPRTGETQYF	TGTGCCAGCAGTCCGCGGACAGGAGAGACCCAGTACTTC
-	TRBV19	TRBJ2-3	-	CASSYKGWRADTQYF	TGTGCCAGTAGTTACAAGGGGTGGAGGGCAGATACGCAGTATTTT
-	TRBV28	TRBJ2-4	-	CASSLGPENIQYF	TGTGCCAGCAGTTTGGGCCCCGAAAACATTCAGTACTTC
TRBD1	TRBV6-1	TRBJ1-4	-	CASSEALQGAVEKLFF	TGTGCCAGCAGTGAAGCGCTTCAGGGGGCGGTTGAAAAACTGTTTTTT
-	TRBV7-2	TRBJ1-3	-	CASRTESAGNTIYF	TGTGCCAGCAGAACCGAGAGTGCTGGAAACACCATATATTTT
TRBD2	TRBV19	TRBJ2-3	-	CASRLGGRDVGTQYF	TGTGCCAGTCGTCTCGGCGGGAGGGATGTCGGTACGCAGTATTTT
-	TRBV19	TRBJ1-1	many	CASSAQGMNTEAFF	TGTGCCAGTAGTGCACAGGGTATGAACACTGAAGCTTTCTTT
-	TRBV24-1	TRBJ1-2	few	CATSDLPGGNYGYTF	TGTGCCACCAGTGATTTGCCTGGAGGGAACTATGGCTACACCTTC
TRBD1	TRBV27	TRBJ2-7	-	CASSSPGQASYEQYF	TGTGCCAGCAGTTCCCCGGGACAGGCCTCCTACGAGCAGTACTTC
-	TRBV27	TRBJ2-1	-	CASSTSSYNEQFF	TGTGCCAGCAGTACGAGCTCCTACAATGAGCAGTTCTTC
TRBD2	TRBV28	TRBJ2-1	few	CASSSTLAGVYNEQFF	TGTGCCAGCAGTTCCACTCTAGCGGGAGTTTACAATGAGCAGTTCTTC
-	TRBV7-8	TRBJ2-1	once	CASSLDGNYNEQFF	TGTGCCAGCAGCTTAGACGGGAATTACAATGAGCAGTTCTTC
-	TRBV5-5	TRBJ2-6	once	CASRRLSSGANVLTF	TGTGCCAGCAGGCGTCTTAGCTCTGGGGCCAACGTCCTGACTTTC
-	TRBV6-5	TRBJ1-4	-	CASSLGQRKLFF	TGTGCCAGCAGCCTTGGACAGCGGAAACTGTTTTTT
TRBD2	TRBV5-1	TRBJ2-1	-	CASSLRASGRDEQFF	TGCGCCAGCAGCTTGAGGGCTAGCGGGAGAGATGAGCAGTTCTTC
TRBD2	TRBV28	TRBJ2-7	once	CASSEGLAGVRSGEQYF	TGTGCCAGCAGTGAGGGACTAGCGGGAGTAAGATCCGGCGAGCAGTACTTC
-	TRBV28	TRBJ1-4	-	CASSLDHTSNEKLFF	TGTGCCAGCAGTTTAGATCACACCTCTAATGAAAAACTGTTTTTT
-	TRBV6-5	TRBJ1-4	-	CASSYSRRGNEKLFF	TGTGCCAGCAGTTACTCGAGACGCGGAAATGAAAAACTGTTTTTT
TRBD2	TRBV6-5	TRBJ2-1	-	CASSFSGTSGVNEQFF	TGTGCCAGCAGTTTCTCCGGGACTAGCGGGGTCAATGAGCAGTTCTTC
-	TRBV28	TRBJ2-7	-	CASSLGMKGEGMGF	TGTGCCAGCAGTTTAGGGATGAAGGGGGAGGGCATGGGGTTC
-	TRBV7-2	TRBJ2-1	-	CASSLEVGPYNEQFF	TGTGCCAGCAGCTTAGAGGTGGGCCCGTACAATGAGCAGTTCTTC
-	TRBV6-1	TRBJ1-2	-	CASSEEVGAVGYGYTF	TGTGCCAGCAGTGAAGAGGTGGGGGCAGTTGGCTATGGCTACACCTTC
-	TRBV19	TRBJ1-1	-	CASSISRGNTEAFF	TGTGCCAGTAGTATATCCAGGGGGAACACTGAAGCTTTCTTT
TRBD1	TRBV2	TRBJ1-5	-	CASKGQVNQPQHF	TGTGCCAGCAAGGGACAGGTCAATCAGCCCCAGCATTTT
-	TRBV6-5	TRBJ2-1	-	CASRDNYNEQFF	TGTGCCAGCCGGGACAACTACAATGAGCAGTTCTTC
-	TRBV4-2	TRBJ1-1	-	CASSQVVVEFNTEAFF	TGTGCCAGCAGCCAAGTTGTTGTAGAATTCAACACTGAAGCTTTCTTT
-	TRBV5-1	TRBJ2-2	-	CASSFTLSRGNTGELFF	TGCGCCAGCAGCTTCACACTAAGTAGGGGTAACACCGGGGAGCTGTTTTTT
-	TRBV7-9	TRBJ1-1	many	CASTSGGGGPTEAFF	TGTGCCAGCACCTCGGGGGGTGGGGGACCCACTGAAGCTTTCTTT
TRBD2	TRBV15	TRBJ2-7	-	CATSRDLSGGRYF	TGTGCCACCAGCAGAGATCTCAGCGGGGGACGGTACTTC
TRBD1	TRBV28	TRBJ1-3	-	CASILQGAAGNTIYF	TGTGCCAGCATTCTACAGGGGGCAGCTGGAAACACCATATATTTT
TRBD2	TRBV24-1	TRBJ2-1	-	CATSDRTTSGTNEQFF	TGTGCCACCAGTGATCGGACCACTAGCGGGACGAATGAGCAGTTCTTC
TRBD2	TRBV7-9	TRBJ2-7	-	CASSLGDRLAGNEQYF	TGTGCCAGCAGCTTAGGTGATCGACTAGCGGGCAACGAGCAGTACTTC
-	TRBV4-2	TRBJ2-5	once	CASSQDGGAGAGTQYF	TGTGCCAGCAGCCAAGATGGAGGGGCTGGAGCGGGGACCCAGTACTTC
-	TRBV19	TRBJ2-7	-	CASSRKGSYEQYF	TGTGCCAGTAGTAGGAAGGGGTCCTACGAGCAGTACTTC
-	TRBV10-2	TRBJ1-2	once	CASSEDSKDYGYTF	TGCGCCAGCAGCGAGGACAGTAAGGACTATGGCTACACCTTC
-	TRBV18	TRBJ2-1	-	CASSRGVTYNEQFF	TGTGCCAGCTCACGGGGAGTAACCTACAATGAGCAGTTCTTC
-	TRBV6-7	TRBJ1-2	-	CASSSGGLWNYGYTF	TGTGCCAGCAGTTCGGGGGGACTGTGGAACTATGGCTACACCTTC
TRBD2	TRBV7-8	TRBJ2-7	-	CASSTLAGGYEQYF	TGTGCCAGCAGCACACTAGCGGGAGGCTACGAGCAGTACTTC
-	TRBV27	TRBJ1-6	-	CASRGSSYNSPLHF	TGTGCCAGCAGGGGGAGCTCCTATAATTCACCCCTCCACTTT